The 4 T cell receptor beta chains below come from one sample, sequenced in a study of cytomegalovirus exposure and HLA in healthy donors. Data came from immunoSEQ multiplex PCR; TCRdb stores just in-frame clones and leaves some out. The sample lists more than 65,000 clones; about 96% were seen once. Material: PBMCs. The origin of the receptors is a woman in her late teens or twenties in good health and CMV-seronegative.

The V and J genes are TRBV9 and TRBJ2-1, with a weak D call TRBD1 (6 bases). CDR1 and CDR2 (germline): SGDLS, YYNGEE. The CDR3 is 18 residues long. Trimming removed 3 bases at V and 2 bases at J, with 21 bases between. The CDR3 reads CASSDRPTGTSAYNEQFF. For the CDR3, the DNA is TGTGCCAGCAGCGACCGCCCGACCGGGACATCGGCCTACAATGAGCAGTTCTTC.

The CDR3 spells CASSIDLVAVSSYEQYF. In DNA, the CDR3 is TGTGCCAGTAGTATAGATCTAGTAGCGGTAAGCTCCTACGAGCAGTACTTC. The chain carries TRBV19 and TRBJ2-7, with a tentative D call TRBD2 (6 bases). CDR1 and CDR2 from the germline V gene are LNHDA and SQIVND (reference sequence). Trimming stripped 0 bases from V and 0 bases from J, with 15 bases between. This CDR3 is 17 amino acids long.

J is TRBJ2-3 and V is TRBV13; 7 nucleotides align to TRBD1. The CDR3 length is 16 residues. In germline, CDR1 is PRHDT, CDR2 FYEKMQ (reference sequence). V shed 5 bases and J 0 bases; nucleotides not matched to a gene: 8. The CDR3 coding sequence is TGTGCCAGCAGCGGCCCGGACAGGAGTAGCACAGATACGCAGTATTTT. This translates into CASSGPDRSSTDTQYF.

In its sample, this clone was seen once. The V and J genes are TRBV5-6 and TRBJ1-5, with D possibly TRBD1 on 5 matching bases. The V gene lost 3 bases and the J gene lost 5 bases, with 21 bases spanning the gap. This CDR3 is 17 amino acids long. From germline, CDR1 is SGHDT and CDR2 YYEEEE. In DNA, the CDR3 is TGTGCCAGCAGCTACCTATCGGGGGGAGGATATGATCAGCCCCAGCATTTT. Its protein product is CASSYLSGGGYDQPQHF.